This is a list of T cell receptor beta chains from one sample in a study of T-cell reconstitution after alpha-beta-depleted transplantation in children. Each CDR3 protein is one row after TCRdb ran MiXCR on the PCR reads. The table lists 550,000 to 600,000 distinct CDR3 sequences, 23% of them singletons, with 13% to 15% in the top ten. The sequencing used PBMCs, mostly from graft donor cells, collected 360 days after TCRalphabeta/CD19-depleted stem cell transplant. The receptors shown here come from a boy in the first two years of life who had a stem cell transplant for acute myeloid leukemia, so the T cells may come from the graft donor. The CDR3 runs from the conserved cysteine through the conserved F or W. A D gene is named only where the DNA matches it firmly. Clone size, where shown, is once, few, many, or a class for clones that have expanded.

len	v_gene	abundance	d_gene	j_gene	CDR3nt	CDR3aa
14	TRBV5-6	few	TRBD1	TRBJ2-1	TGTGCCAGCAGCTGGTTCCAGGGGGCGCGGGAGCAGTTCTTC	CASSWFQGAREQFF
11	TRBV6-2/TRBV6-3	.	.	TRBJ2-3	TGTGCCAGCAGCGGGTGGGATACGCAGTATTTT	CASSGWDTQYF
17	TRBV4-3	.	.	TRBJ2-1	TGCGCCAGCAGCCATGATCCCGCCGGGACACGTTACAATGAGCAGTTCTTC	CASSHDPAGTRYNEQFF
12	TRBV27	many	.	TRBJ2-2	TGTGCCAGCAAGGACATGGCCGGGGAGCTGTTTTTT	CASKDMAGELFF
15	TRBV28	.	TRBD2	TRBJ2-3	TGTGCCAGCAGTCGTACCGGGACTACCACAGATACGCAGTATTTT	CASSRTGTTTDTQYF
12	TRBV7-2	few	.	TRBJ2-1	TGTGCCAGCAGCTCCAGCCGGGGGTCCCAGTTCTTC	CASSSSRGSQFF
15	TRBV20-1	few	TRBD2	TRBJ2-3	TGCAGTGCTAGAGAGCCAGCGGGGGGAGTAGATACGCAGTATTTT	CSAREPAGGVDTQYF
14	TRBV12-3/TRBV12-4	few	.	TRBJ1-5	TGTGCCAGCAGTTTAGACAGTTACAATCAGCCCCAGCATTTT	CASSLDSYNQPQHF
13	TRBV10-2	many	.	TRBJ2-7	TGCGCCAGCAGTCACAGGGAGCGATACGAGCAGTACTTC	CASSHRERYEQYF
14	TRBV28	many	.	TRBJ1-5	TGTGCCAGCAGTTTAGGAATTAGCAATCAGCCCCAGCATTTT	CASSLGISNQPQHF
15	TRBV20-1	.	.	TRBJ2-7	TGCAGTCTAACGGGGGCAGGGAGCTTCTCCTACGAGCAGTACTTC	CSLTGAGSFSYEQYF
10	TRBV20-1	.	.	TRBJ1-4	TGCGGTGGGGGTAGGGAAAAACTGTTTTTT	CGGGREKLFF
16	TRBV5-1	.	.	TRBJ2-3	TGCGCCAGCAGCTTGGACGGGACTCCACTCACAGATACGCAGTATTTT	CASSLDGTPLTDTQYF
13	TRBV29-1	many	.	TRBJ1-1	TGCAGCGTCGAAACAGTGCTGGGCACTGAAGCTTTCTTT	CSVETVLGTEAFF
16	TRBV9	few	TRBD1	TRBJ2-7	TGTGCCAGCAGCGTGGGGGACAGCGTGTTCCCCTACGAGCAGTACTTC	CASSVGDSVFPYEQYF
11	TRBV12-3/TRBV12-4	many	.	TRBJ2-1	TGTGCCAGCAGTTTGCACAATGAGCAGTTCTTC	CASSLHNEQFF
14	TRBV5-1	few	.	TRBJ1-1	TGCGCCAGCAGCACTGAGGCAGGGAACACTGAAGCTTTCTTT	CASSTEAGNTEAFF
13	TRBV10-3	few	.	TRBJ2-5	TGTGCCATCAGTGGGTCACCCCAAGAGACCCAGTACTTC	CAISGSPQETQYF
15	TRBV6-5	many	.	TRBJ2-1	TGTGCCAGCTCTACGTCAACCTCCCTCCGGGTAGAGCAGTTCTTC	CASSTSTSLRVEQFF
15	TRBV5-5	.	TRBD1	TRBJ2-7	TGTGCCAGCAGCTTGGGGCCGACAGGGGGCTACGAGCAGTACTTC	CASSLGPTGGYEQYF
16	TRBV12-3/TRBV12-4	many	TRBD2	TRBJ2-3	TGTGCCAGCAGTTTACGGCTAGCGGGGCTCACAGATACGCAGTATTTT	CASSLRLAGLTDTQYF
15	TRBV5-1	once	.	TRBJ1-5	TGCGCCAGCAGCTTGGCCGGAGGGTTCAATCAGCCCCAGAATTTT	CASSLAGGFNQPQNF
14	TRBV20-1	many	TRBD1	TRBJ2-7	TGCAGTGCTAGAGCCGGGACAGGGACCTACGAGCAGTACTTC	CSARAGTGTYEQYF
13	TRBV2	many	.	TRBJ2-5	TGTGCCAGCAGTTTTTCGCCGGGAGAGACCCAGTACTTC	CASSFSPGETQYF
13	TRBV7-2	.	.	TRBJ2-3	TGTGCCAGCAGCCGGGGGATCACAGATACGCAGTATTTT	CASSRGITDTQYF
17	TRBV15	.	.	TRBJ2-5	TGTGCCACCAGCATCAGGGGAGACTCCCCCATTCAAGAGACCCAGTACTTC	CATSIRGDSPIQETQYF
16	TRBV20-1	many	.	TRBJ1-6	TGCAGTGCTAGAGATGACCGGACGAATGGCAATTCACCCCTCCACTTT	CSARDDRTNGNSPLHF
16	TRBV4-1	.	.	TRBJ1-4	TGCGCCAGCAGCCCATCAGGCTCGACAACTAATGAAAAACTGTTTTTT	CASSPSGSTTNEKLFF
14	TRBV15	.	TRBD1	TRBJ2-1	TGTGCCACTCAGGACAGGTTCTCCTACAATGAGCAGTTCTTC	CATQDRFSYNEQFF
15	TRBV4-1	.	.	TRBJ2-2	TGCGCCAGCAGCCAAGATCATTTAGGCGTCGGGGAGCTGTTTTTT	CASSQDHLGVGELFF
14	TRBV29-1	many	TRBD1	TRBJ2-5	TGCAGCGTTGAAGACCGAAGGGGGCGCAGGACCCAGTACTTC	CSVEDRRGRRTQYF
14	TRBV4-1	few	.	TRBJ1-2	TGCGCCAGCAGCCCCTTCCTCGGGGTTTATGGCTACACCTTC	CASSPFLGVYGYTF
14	TRBV6-1	.	.	TRBJ1-1	TGTGCCAGCACTCTACAGAGTGCGAACACTGAAGCTTTCTTT	CASTLQSANTEAFF
11	TRBV12-3/TRBV12-4	.	.	TRBJ2-1	TGTGCCAGCAGAGGAGTAAATGAGCAGTTCTTC	CASRGVNEQFF
13	TRBV20-1	many	.	TRBJ1-1	TGCAGTGCTAGAGATCGTGGAAACACTGAAGCTTTCTTT	CSARDRGNTEAFF
13	TRBV12-3/TRBV12-4	few	TRBD1	TRBJ2-1	TGTGCCAGCAGCCACGACAGGGCAAATGAGCAGTTCTTC	CASSHDRANEQFF
18	TRBV4-3	many	.	TRBJ2-1	TGCGCCAGCAGCCAAGATCTGGCTTGGGGGTCCCTGATGGATGAGCAGTTCTTC	CASSQDLAWGSLMDEQFF
21	TRBV28	few	TRBD2	TRBJ2-4	TGTGCCAGCAGCCCTACGGGGGGGGGACTAGCGGGAAAGAACGCCAAAAACATTCAGTACTTC	CASSPTGGGLAGKNAKNIQYF
14	TRBV5-5	many	.	TRBJ2-3	TGTGCCAGCAGCCTGGGGACCAACACAGATACGCAGTATTTT	CASSLGTNTDTQYF
13	TRBV10-3	many	.	TRBJ2-3	TGTGCCATCGCAACTACTAGCACAGATACGCAGTATTTT	CAIATTSTDTQYF